This TCR beta chain was retrieved from a study of T cells in Graves' hyperthyroidism and ophthalmopathy (dated by TCRdb to about 2019). Context from the whole study: Peripheral blood samples were taken at initial diagnosis, before any treatment was given. To identify TCR V-J signatures that set the groups apart, the researchers used a discovery cohort of 100 patients, made up of some 41 with Graves' ophthalmopathy and about 60 with stable Graves' hyperthyroidism. An independent validation cohort of fewer than 20 hyperthyroidism patients and 15 or so patients who later progressed to ophthalmopathy tested prospective prediction of ophthalmopathy. The approximately 98 discovery patients were randomly divided into training and test sets at a 7:3 ratio. Thyroid tissue and blood T-cell repertoires from six Graves' hyperthyroidism patients were also compared in the study. Once sampling was done, hyperthyroidism patients were given methimazole at a starting dose of 30 mg daily, whereas ophthalmopathy patients were given high-dose intravenous methylprednisolone. TCR Vbeta CDR3 sequencing of 120 to 150 peripheral blood samples (fewer than 45 ophthalmopathy, approximately 80 hyperthyroidism and some 17 progressor patients) is reported in the paper. General conclusions and limits of the study: During validation, the model predicted progression to ophthalmopathy a median of around 7 months ahead of onset, with approximately 71% sensitivity and about 75% specificity. Blood samples also contained most of the expanded thyroid clonotypes (frequency above 0.001), which suggests that blood repertoires may reflect thyroid immune responses. A model built on a 13 V-J signature distinguished ophthalmopathy from stable hyperthyroidism, reaching roughly 88% sensitivity and 81.08% specificity in cross-validation and 80%/75% in testing. Sample size was not statistically predetermined, and blinding of investigators to group allocation was not performed.

This clonotype occurred a few times. Its antigen is not yet known. It has no much larger one-base neighbor in the sample; base qualities were not kept. Amplification of TCR beta CDR3 regions was carried out from RNA transcripts. A first-round RT-PCR of the TCR CDR3 used the HTBI primer set with the Qiagen OneStep RT-PCR kit. Libraries were constructed in a second round of multiplex PCR, after which size selection and purification were performed. Paired-end sequencing of the libraries was performed with 100 bp reads on an Illumina HiSeq2000. In the source study's methods: SOAPnuke was used to process the raw data, with reads discarded if the reads contained adapters or uncalled bases, had a mean Phred below 15, or lacked an exact constant-primer or identifier match. High-quality paired reads were merged with COPE v1.2.5, and unique nucleotide sequences were defined as clonotypes. Clonotypes were aligned to IMGT TRBV, TRBD and TRBJ reference segments using MiTCR v1.1. The analysis included only V-J combinations with a frequency above 0.0001, which together covered around 99% of the repertoires. The TCS score was defined as the ratio of F50 (clonal expansion) to E x V (chaos), calculated using BLOSUM62-based TCRdist between CDR3 peptides within each V-J. Welch's t-statistics and random forest reduced around 550 V-J features to roughly 13, which were used in a naive Bayes classifier (R e1071). TCRdb reprocessed the public reads (quality trimming at Q25 with fastp, clone calling with MiXCR) and kept in-frame beta chains. Each entry merges the rows of one CDR3 protein and shows their most common DNA and genes. It is TCRdb's table, rather than the study itself, that gives the V and J calls and clone size. This sample gives a few hundred thousand distinct CDR3 sequences in total; about 19% of them show up just once. The ten largest make up 35% to 45% of the sample.

From its cysteine to its phenylalanine, the CDR3 spans 12 amino acids. The entry retains the CDR3 DNA only, 36 bases that are in frame from base 1. CDR1 and CDR2 were assigned from the germline V gene as SNHLY and FYNNEI. The trim is 1 base for V and 7 bases for J, with a gap of 4 bases between the germline ends. Ophthalmopathy patients had moderately to severely active disease, with a Clinical Activity Score of 3 or more, a NOSPECS grade of 4 or more, and a disease duration of less than 3 months. The study excluded patients with uncontrolled infections, other autoimmune diseases, pregnancy or lactation. Clinical symptoms, serum thyroxine and TRAb, thyroid ultrasound, and orbital computed tomography formed the basis for the diagnoses. PBMCs were isolated from about 10 ml of fresh peripheral blood by Ficoll-Paque density gradient centrifugation. Trizol reagent was used to extract total RNA, and RNA quality was then checked on an Agilent 2100 Bioanalyzer.

The material sequenced was blood. The chain is encoded by TRBV2 joined to TRBJ1-4; confidence is insufficient to name the D gene. This TCR was sampled from a man aged 50 to 59 with Graves' ophthalmopathy. The sequence in DNA is TGTGCCAGCAGTGAAGGTGGTGAAAAACTGTTTTTT. Translated, this gives CASSEGGEKLFF.